The TCR beta chain described here comes from a study of vaccination and CD4 T cells after COVID-19. As for the study in general: Comprising six males and four females, the convalescent participants counted two Hispanic individuals among them. Post-vaccine specimens were obtained a median around 72 days after dose two (range 14 to 241).

An Oncomine TCR Beta short-read assay was used to sequence the DNA from cultured CD4+ T cells. TCRdb re-derived calls from the PCR reads in MiXCR, one entry per CDR3 protein. The data show roughly 16,000 distinct CDR3 sequences, 40% to 55% seen once. The treatment denotes: approximately nine-day PBMC culture with coronavirus spike peptide pools or control peptides (ViraFEST assay). Each well held roughly 2 million PBMCs in IL-2 (around 10 IU/ml) medium with approximately 9.9 ug/ml peptide pools. There are a few counts of this clonotype. Its cognate antigen is unknown. Sequences were obtained from CD4+ T cells from blood, cultured in vitro. The TCR was taken from a human donor who had recovered from COVID-19.

The CDR3 DNA reads TGTGCCAGCAGTTTCAGTCGAGGTATTAGGGGGCCCTACGAGCAGTACTTC. This encodes CASSFSRGIRGPYEQYF. The chain joins TRBV27 to TRBJ2-7; 7 bases match TRBD1. Germline CDR1 is MNHEY and CDR2 is SMNVEV (reference sequence). J lost 2 bases, V lost 3 bases, and 13 bases had no gene match. The CDR3 runs to 17 residues.